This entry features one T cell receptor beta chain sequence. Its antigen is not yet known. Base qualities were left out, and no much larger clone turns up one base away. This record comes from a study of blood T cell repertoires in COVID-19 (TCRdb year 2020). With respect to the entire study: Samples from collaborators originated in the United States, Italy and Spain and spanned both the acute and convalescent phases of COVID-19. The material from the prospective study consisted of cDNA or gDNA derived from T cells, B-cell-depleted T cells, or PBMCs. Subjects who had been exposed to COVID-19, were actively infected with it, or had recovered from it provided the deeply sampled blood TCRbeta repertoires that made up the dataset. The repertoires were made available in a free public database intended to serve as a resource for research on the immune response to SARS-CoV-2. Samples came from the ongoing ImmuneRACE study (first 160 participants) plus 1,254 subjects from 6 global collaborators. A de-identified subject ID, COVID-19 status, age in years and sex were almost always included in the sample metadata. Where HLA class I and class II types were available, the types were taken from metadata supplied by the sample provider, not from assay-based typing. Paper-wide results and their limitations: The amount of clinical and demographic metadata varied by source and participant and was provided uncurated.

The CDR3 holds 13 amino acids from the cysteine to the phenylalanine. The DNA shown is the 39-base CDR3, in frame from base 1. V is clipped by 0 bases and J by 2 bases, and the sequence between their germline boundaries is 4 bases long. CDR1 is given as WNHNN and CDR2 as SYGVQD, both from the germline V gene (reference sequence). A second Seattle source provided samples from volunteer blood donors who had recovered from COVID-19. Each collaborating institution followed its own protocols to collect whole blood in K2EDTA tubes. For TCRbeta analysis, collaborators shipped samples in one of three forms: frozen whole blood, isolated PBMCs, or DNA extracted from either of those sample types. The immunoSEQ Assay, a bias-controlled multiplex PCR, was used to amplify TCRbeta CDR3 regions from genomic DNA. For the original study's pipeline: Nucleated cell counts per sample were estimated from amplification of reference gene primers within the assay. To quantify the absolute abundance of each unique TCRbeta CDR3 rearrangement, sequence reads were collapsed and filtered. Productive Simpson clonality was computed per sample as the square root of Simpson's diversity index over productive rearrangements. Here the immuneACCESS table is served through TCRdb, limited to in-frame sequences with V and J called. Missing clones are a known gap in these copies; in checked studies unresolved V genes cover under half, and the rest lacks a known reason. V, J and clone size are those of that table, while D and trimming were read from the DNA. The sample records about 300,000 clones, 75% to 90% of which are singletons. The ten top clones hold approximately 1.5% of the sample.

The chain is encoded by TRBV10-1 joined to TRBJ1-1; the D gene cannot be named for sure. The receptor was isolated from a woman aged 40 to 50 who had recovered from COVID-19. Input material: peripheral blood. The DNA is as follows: TGCGCCAGCAGTGAGTCCTATAACACTGAAGCTTTCTTT. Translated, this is CASSESYNTEAFF.